The sample holds a few counts of the clone carrying this TCR beta chain. What it binds is unknown. Germline assignment: CDR1 SEHNR and CDR2 FQNEAQ (reference sequence). Trimming left V 2 bases short and J 8 bases short, with 18 bases between. The CDR3 loop spans 15 amino acids. The sample is drawn from a study of regulatory T cells in long-lasting Graves disease. Whole-study findings and limits: For persistent Graves' patients, TCR diversity was lower than for newly diagnosed ones.

Investigators prepared the TCR beta libraries by applying iRepertoire HTBI primers and Arm-PCR of CDR3 regions. One entry per CDR3 protein, called by TCRdb with MiXCR from the multiplex PCR reads. The repertoire consists of around 510,000 distinct CDR3 sequences, with 20% to 25% occurring once and the leading ten covering about 8.3%. Described time point: persistent/refractory GD, antithyroid drugs over 5 years with positive TRAb. RNA isolated from PBMCs was used to make the TCR library. The specimen was peripheral blood mononuclear cells (PBMCs), collected when the disease was refractory, from a patient treated with antithyroid drugs. The chain employs TRBV7-9 and TRBJ1-2, with unresolved D. This TCR was recovered from a female donor with Graves disease. CDR3 sequence (DNA): TGTGCCAGCAGCTTACTTTCGGCGGACTCCGTGGGCTACACCTTC. Its protein is CASSLLSADSVGYTF.